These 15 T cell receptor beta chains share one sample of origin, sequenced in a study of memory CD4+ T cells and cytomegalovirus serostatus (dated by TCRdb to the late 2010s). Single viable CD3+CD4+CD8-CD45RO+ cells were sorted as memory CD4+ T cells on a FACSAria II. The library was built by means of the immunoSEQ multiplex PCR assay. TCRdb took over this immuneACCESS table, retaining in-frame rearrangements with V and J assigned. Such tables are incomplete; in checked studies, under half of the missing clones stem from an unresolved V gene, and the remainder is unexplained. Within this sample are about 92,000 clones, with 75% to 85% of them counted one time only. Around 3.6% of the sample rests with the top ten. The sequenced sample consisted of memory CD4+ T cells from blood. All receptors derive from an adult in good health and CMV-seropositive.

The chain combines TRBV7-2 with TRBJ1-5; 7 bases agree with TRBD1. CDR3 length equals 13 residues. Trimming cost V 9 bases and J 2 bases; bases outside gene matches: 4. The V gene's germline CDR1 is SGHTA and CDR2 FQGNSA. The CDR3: CASTRGGNQPQHF. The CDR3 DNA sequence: TGTGCCAGTACCAGGGGGGGCAATCAGCCCCAGCATTTT.

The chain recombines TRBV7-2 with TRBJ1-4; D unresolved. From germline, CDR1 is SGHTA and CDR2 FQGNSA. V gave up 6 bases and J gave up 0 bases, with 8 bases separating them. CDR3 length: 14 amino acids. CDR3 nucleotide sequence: TGTGCCAGCAGTCCTATAGCAACTAATGAAAAACTGTTTTTT. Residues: CASSPIATNEKLFF.

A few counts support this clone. Here the CDR3 reads CAWSVGGPMGEQYF. In nucleotides, the CDR3 is TGTGCCTGGAGTGTGGGAGGGCCGATGGGGGAGCAGTACTTC. The chain carries TRBV30 and TRBJ2-7, with TRBD2 matching over 7 bases. Trimming removed 0 bases from V and 7 bases from J; junction bases left unmatched: 9. Germline CDR1 reads GTSNPN; CDR2 reads SVGIG (reference sequence). CDR3 length: 14 amino acids.

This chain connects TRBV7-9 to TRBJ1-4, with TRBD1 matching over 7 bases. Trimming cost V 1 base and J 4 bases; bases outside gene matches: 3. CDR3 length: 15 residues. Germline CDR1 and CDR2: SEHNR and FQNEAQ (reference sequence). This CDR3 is CASSLGGQDNEKLFF. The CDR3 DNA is TGTGCCAGCAGCTTAGGCGGACAGGATAATGAAAAACTGTTTTTT.

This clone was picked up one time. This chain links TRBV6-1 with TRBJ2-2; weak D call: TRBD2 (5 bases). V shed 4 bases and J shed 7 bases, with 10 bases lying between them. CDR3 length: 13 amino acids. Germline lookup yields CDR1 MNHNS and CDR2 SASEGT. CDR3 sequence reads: CASSAQGGGELFF. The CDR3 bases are TGTGCCAGCAGTGCTCAAGGAGGCGGGGAGCTGTTTTTT.

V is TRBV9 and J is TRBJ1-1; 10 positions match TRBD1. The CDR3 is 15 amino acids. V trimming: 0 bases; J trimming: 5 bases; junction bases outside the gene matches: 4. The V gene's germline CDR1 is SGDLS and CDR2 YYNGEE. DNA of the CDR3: TGTGCCAGCAGCGTAGGGGGACAGGGGAGAACTGAAGCTTTCTTT. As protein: CASSVGGQGRTEAFF. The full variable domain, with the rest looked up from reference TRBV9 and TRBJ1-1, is DSGVTQTPKHLITATGQRVTLRCSPRSGDLSVYWYQQSLDQGLQFLIQYYNGEERAKGNILERFSAQQFPDLHSELNLSSLELGDSALYFCASSVGGQGRTEAFFGQGTRLTVV.

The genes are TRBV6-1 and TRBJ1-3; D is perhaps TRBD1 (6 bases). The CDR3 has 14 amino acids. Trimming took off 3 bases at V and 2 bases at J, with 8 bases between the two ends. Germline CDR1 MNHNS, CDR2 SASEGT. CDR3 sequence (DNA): TGTGCCAGCAGTGAGGCAGGGGCTGGAAACACCATATATTTT. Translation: CASSEAGAGNTIYF.

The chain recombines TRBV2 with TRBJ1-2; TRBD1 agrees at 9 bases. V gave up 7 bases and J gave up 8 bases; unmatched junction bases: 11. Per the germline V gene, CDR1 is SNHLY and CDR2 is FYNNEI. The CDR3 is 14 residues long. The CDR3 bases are TGTGCCAGCACCGGACAGGGGTCCGTGGGGGGCTACACCTTC. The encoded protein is CASTGQGSVGGYTF.

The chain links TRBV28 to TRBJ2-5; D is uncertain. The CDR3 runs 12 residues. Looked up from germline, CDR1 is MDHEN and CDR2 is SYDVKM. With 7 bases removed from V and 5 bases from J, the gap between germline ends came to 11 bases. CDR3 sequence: CASTASRETQYF. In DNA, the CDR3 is TGTGCCAGCACAGCGTCCAGGGAGACCCAGTACTTC.

The CDR3 DNA is TGTGCCAGCAACCCTAGAGAGGGTGGCTACACCTTC. It specifies CASNPREGGYTF. This chain links TRBV28 with TRBJ1-2; D remains ambiguous. CDR1 is MDHEN and CDR2 is SYDVKM in the germline V gene. This CDR3 comprises 12 residues. The V and J ends lost 7 bases and 7 bases respectively, with 13 bases between them.

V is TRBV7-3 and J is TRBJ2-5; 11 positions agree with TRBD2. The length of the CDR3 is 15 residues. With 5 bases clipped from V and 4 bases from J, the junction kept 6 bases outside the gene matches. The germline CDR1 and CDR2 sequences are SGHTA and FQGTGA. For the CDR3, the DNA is TGTGCCAGCAGCCCAATAGGACTAGCGGGAGAGACCCAGTACTTC. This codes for CASSPIGLAGETQYF. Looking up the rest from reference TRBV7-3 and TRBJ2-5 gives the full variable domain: GAGVSQTPSNKVTEKGKYVELRCDPISGHTALYWYRQSLGQGPEFLIYFQGTGAADDSGLPNDRFFAVRPEGSVSTLKIQRTERGDSAVYLCASSPIGLAGETQYFGPGTRLLVL.

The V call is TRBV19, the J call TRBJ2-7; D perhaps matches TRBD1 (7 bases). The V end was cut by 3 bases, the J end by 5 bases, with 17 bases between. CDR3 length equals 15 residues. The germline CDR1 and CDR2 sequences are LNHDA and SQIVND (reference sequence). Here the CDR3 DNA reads TGTGCCAGTAGTATTCAGGGGGGATTGTCGAACGAGCAGTACTTC. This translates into CASSIQGGLSNEQYF.

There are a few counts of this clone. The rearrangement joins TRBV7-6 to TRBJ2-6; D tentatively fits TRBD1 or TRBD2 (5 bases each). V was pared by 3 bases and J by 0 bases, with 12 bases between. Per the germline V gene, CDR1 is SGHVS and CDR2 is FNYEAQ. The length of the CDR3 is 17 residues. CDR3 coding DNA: TGTGCCAGCAGCTTGATCGGGGACGGCTCTGGGGCCAACGTCCTGACTTTC. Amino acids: CASSLIGDGSGANVLTF.

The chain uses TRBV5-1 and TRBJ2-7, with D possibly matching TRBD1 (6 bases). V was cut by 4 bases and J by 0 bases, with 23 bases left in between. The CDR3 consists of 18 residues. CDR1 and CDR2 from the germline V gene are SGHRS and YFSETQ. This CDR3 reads CASSHPERPDSTSYEQYF. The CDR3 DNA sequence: TGCGCCAGCAGCCACCCAGAAAGACCGGACAGTACCTCCTACGAGCAGTACTTC.

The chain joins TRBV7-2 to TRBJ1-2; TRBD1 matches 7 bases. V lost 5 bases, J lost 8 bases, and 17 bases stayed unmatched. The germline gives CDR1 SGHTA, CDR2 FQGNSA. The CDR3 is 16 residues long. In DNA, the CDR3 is TGTGCCAGCAGCACCTCGACAGGGAGGGATTCTAGGGGCTACACCTTC. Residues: CASSTSTGRDSRGYTF.